This T cell receptor (beta chain) emerged from a study of T cell responses to AZD1222 COVID-19 vaccine. The repertoire was sequenced with immunoSEQ multiplex PCR; TCRdb's copy has only in-frame clones and lacks some. The repertoire holds about 94,000 clones, with around nine tenths as singletons. Germline CDR1 reads LGHDT; CDR2 reads YNNKEL (reference sequence). V lost 1 base and J 4 bases, leaving 13 bases between the germline ends. This CDR3 has 15 amino acids. The chain combines TRBV3-1 (or the pseudogene TRBV3-2) with TRBJ1-1; weak D call: TRBD1 (5 bases). This specimen was peripheral blood, taken on day 0 of AZD1222 vaccination. The receptor's source is an adult in good health. The CDR3 reads CASSQVPAGGTEAFF. The CDR3 nucleotides read TGTGCCAGCAGCCAAGTCCCCGCCGGGGGCACTGAAGCTTTCTTT.